The rows below give T cell receptor beta chains drawn from one sample of a study of PD-L1 blockade in urothelial cancer. This table comes from immunoSEQ multiplex PCR, and its TCRdb copy is limited to in-frame clones, with some not included. The sample records roughly 50,000 clones, approximately 81% being singletons. The starting material was PBMCs, obtained around atezolizumab (anti-PD-L1) treatment. The receptors here all came from an older man with urothelial cancer. CDR3s include the opening cysteine and the closing phenylalanine or tryptophan. Fields, in order: J gene, CDR3 length, clone size, V gene, CDR3 protein. Clone sizes are given selectively: once, few, many, or a class where the clone is expanded.

TRBJ2-3	14	.	TRBV15	CATSSPVGTDTQYF
TRBJ2-7	15	.	TRBV4-3	CASSQVGTVSYEQYF
TRBJ2-5	16	.	TRBV30	CAWTYRGQLLKETQYF
TRBJ2-1	15	.	TRBV5-1	CASSQRQGLRNEQFF
TRBJ2-7	15	.	TRBV7-9	CASSLATDRSGEQYF
TRBJ2-7	15	.	TRBV19	CATRTSGRGAYEQYF
TRBJ2-2	15	.	TRBV7-3	CASSRTEQNTGELFF
TRBJ2-5	16	.	TRBV11-3	CASSWTSGRAGETQYF
TRBJ1-2	13	.	TRBV6-5	CASRIDSFYGYTF
TRBJ1-5	15	.	TRBV27	CASSIGQGGGQPQHF
TRBJ2-1	15	.	TRBV4-3	CASSQEGRAYNEQFF
TRBJ2-7	16	.	TRBV5-1	CASSEGSGGAWGEQYF
TRBJ1-2	16	once	TRBV18	CASSPPVTRGRSGYTF